This T cell receptor (beta chain) stems from a study of CD8+ T cells in alopecia areata. Study in general: The drug, tofacitinib, lasted 6 to 18 months, followed by 6 months off drug.

This clone was recorded a few times. Isolated RNA was reverse transcribed into cDNA used as the sequencing template. Sequenced by immunoSEQ multiplex PCR; TCRdb stores in-frame clones only, minus some. This sample yields some 110,000 clones, of which approximately 54% are seen a single time; 10% to 15% belongs to the top ten. V was clipped by 5 bases and J by 3 bases, with 16 bases between them. Germline CDR1 and CDR2: SQVTM and ANQGSEA. There are 14 residues in the CDR3. Documented treatment: oral pan-JAK inhibitor, 5-10 mg twice daily. This chain joins TRBV29-1 and TRBJ1-2, with D unclear. The sequences come from CD8+ T cells sorted from blood, collected at week 24, from a patient treated with tofacitinib. The sequence derives from a human donor with alopecia areata. CDR3 region: CSVRKAGLYYGYTF. Written as DNA, the CDR3 is TGCAGCGTTCGCAAGGCAGGATTATACTATGGCTACACCTTC.